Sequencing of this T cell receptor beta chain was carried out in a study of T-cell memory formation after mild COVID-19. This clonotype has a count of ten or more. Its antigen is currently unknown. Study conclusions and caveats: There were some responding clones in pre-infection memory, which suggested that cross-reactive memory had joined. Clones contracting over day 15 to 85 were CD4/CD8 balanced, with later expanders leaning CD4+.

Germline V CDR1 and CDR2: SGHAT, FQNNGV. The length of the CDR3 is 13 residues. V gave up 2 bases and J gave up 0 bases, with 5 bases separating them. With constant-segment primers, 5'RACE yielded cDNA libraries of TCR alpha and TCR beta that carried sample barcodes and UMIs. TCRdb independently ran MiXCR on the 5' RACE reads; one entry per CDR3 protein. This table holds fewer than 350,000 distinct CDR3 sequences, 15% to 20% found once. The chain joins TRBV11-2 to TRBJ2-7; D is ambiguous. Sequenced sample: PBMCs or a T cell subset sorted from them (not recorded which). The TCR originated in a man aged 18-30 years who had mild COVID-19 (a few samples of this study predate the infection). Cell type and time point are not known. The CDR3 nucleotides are TGTGCCAGCAGCTTATCGGCCTCCTACGAGCAGTACGTC. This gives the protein CASSLSASYEQYV.